One and the same sample provided the 30 T cell receptor beta chains below, sequenced in a study of blood T cell repertoires in COVID-19. Using immunoSEQ multiplex PCR, the repertoire was profiled, and TCRdb retains in-frame clones only, with some absent. The sample holds around 320,000 clones, approximately 90% seen once. The sequenced sample was peripheral blood. These receptors were obtained from a man aged 18 to 29 with active or convalescent COVID-19.

This chain connects TRBV27 to TRBJ2-1; 7 nucleotides match TRBD2. This CDR3 spans 12 amino acids. Germline-derived CDR1 and CDR2 are MNHEY and SMNVEV (reference sequence). The CDR3 loop reads CATGGSYNEQFF. The CDR3 region has the DNA TGTGCGACGGGAGGATCCTACAATGAGCAGTTCTTC.

The chain employs TRBV28 and TRBJ1-1, with D uncertain. The germline V and J ends were trimmed by 5 bases and 1 base, with 14 bases remaining between them. The CDR3 runs 15 residues. The germline gives CDR1 MDHEN, CDR2 SYDVKM. The CDR3 bases are TGTGCCAGCAGTCCCATACTTTTACCGAACACTGAAGCTTTCTTT. It is translated as CASSPILLPNTEAFF.

The V gene is TRBV7-2, the J gene TRBJ2-7; perhaps TRBD2 as D (5 bases). Per the germline V gene, CDR1 is SGHTA and CDR2 is FQGNSA. The V and J ends lost 1 base and 2 bases respectively, with 12 bases between them. There are 15 residues in the CDR3. The CDR3 is CASSLDGGRPYEQYF. CDR3 coding DNA: TGTGCCAGCAGCTTAGACGGAGGCAGGCCCTACGAGCAGTACTTC.

V gene TRBV4-2 combines with J gene TRBJ1-6, with 7 bases fitting TRBD1. The CDR3 totals 18 residues. With V trimmed by 3 bases and J by 0 bases, 8 bases remained unmatched. The V gene's germline CDR1 is LGHNA and CDR2 YNFKEQ. This CDR3 reads CASSQETGLTSYNSPLHF. The DNA of the CDR3 is TGTGCCAGCAGCCAGGAGACAGGGTTGACCTCCTATAATTCACCCCTCCACTTT.

The rearrangement links TRBV18 to TRBJ1-1, with 7 bases lining up with TRBD1. Germline V lookup: CDR1 KGHSH, CDR2 LQKENI. The V and J ends lost 3 bases and 0 bases, in that order; junction bases with no gene match: 4. The CDR3 covers 15 residues. The CDR3 reads CASSPQGDLNTEAFF. DNA of the CDR3: TGTGCCAGCTCACCCCAGGGGGATTTGAACACTGAAGCTTTCTTT.

With regard to this clone: In the same sample, other DNA sequences code for this CDR3. The chain employs TRBV27 and TRBJ2-7; no firm D call. CDR3 length: 12 residues. Trimming cost V 4 bases and J 4 bases, with 8 bases left between them. The V gene's germline CDR1 is MNHEY and CDR2 SMNVEV (reference sequence). The CDR3 spells CASSSTTYEQYF. The CDR3 region has the DNA TGTGCCAGCAGTTCCACCACTTACGAGCAGTACTTC.

CDR3 amino acids: CASSLGGANTGELFF. The CDR3 coding sequence is TGTGCCAGCAGCTTAGGCGGCGCGAACACCGGGGAGCTGTTTTTT. The V gene is TRBV11-3, the J gene TRBJ2-2; unclear D gene. Germline lookup yields CDR1 SGHNT and CDR2 YENEEA. Trimming removed 1 base at V and 0 bases at J, with 6 bases between. The CDR3 contains 15 residues.

The chain joins TRBV5-1 to TRBJ1-1; D gene uncertain. Deletions cut 7 bases from V and 2 bases from J, with 12 bases between. CDR1 and CDR2 (germline): SGHRS, YFSETQ. The CDR3 has 13 amino acids. CDR3 nucleotide sequence: TGCGCCAGCCGTTATGGCAGAAACACTGAAGCTTTCTTT. Protein sequence: CASRYGRNTEAFF.

The rearrangement links TRBV7-2 to TRBJ2-1; 7 bases fit TRBD2. V shed 3 bases and J 5 bases; nucleotides not matched to a gene: 7. The CDR3 runs 15 residues. The V gene's germline CDR1 is SGHTA and CDR2 FQGNSA. CDR3 protein: CASSFLRGVNNEQFF. The CDR3 DNA follows: TGTGCCAGCAGCTTTCTTCGGGGGGTAAACAATGAGCAGTTCTTC. Based on the CDR3 plus reference TRBV7-2 and TRBJ2-1, the full variable domain is GAGVSQSPSNKVTEKGKDVELRCDPISGHTALYWYRQSLGQGLEFLIYFQGNSAPDKSGLPSDRFSAERTGGSVSTLTIQRTQQEDSAVYLCASSFLRGVNNEQFFGPGTRLTVL.

CDR3 region: CASTEGLLGQPQHF. The CDR3 coding sequence is TGTGCCAGCACCGAAGGACTCCTAGGTCAGCCCCAGCATTTT. The chain employs TRBV6-5 and TRBJ1-5; D unclear. The CDR3 is made up of 14 amino acids. Germline V gives CDR1 MNHEY, CDR2 SVGAGI. Between the trimmed V and J ends, which lost 7 bases and 6 bases, there was a span of 16 bases.

The chain employs TRBV6-5 and TRBJ2-4, with TRBD2 as a possible D gene (5 bases). Per germline, CDR1 MNHEY and CDR2 SVGAGI. This CDR3 region has 16 residues. V gave up 2 bases and J gave up 9 bases, with 20 bases separating them. The CDR3: CASSYGGLGHSSIQYF. The CDR3 coding sequence is TGTGCCAGCAGTTACGGCGGGCTTGGGCATTCTTCCATTCAGTACTTC.

The CDR3 sequence is CASSEDRLSGNTIYF. CDR3 coding DNA: TGTGCCAGCAGTGAGGACAGACTCTCTGGAAACACCATATATTTT. J is TRBJ1-3 and V is TRBV6-1; D may be TRBD1 (6 bases). CDR3 size: 15 residues. V was trimmed by 3 bases and J by 0 bases, leaving 9 bases between them. Per germline, CDR1 MNHNS and CDR2 SASEGT.

The chain is built from TRBV11-2 and TRBJ2-2; D unclear. The V gene lost 2 bases and the J gene lost 5 bases, with 12 bases spanning the gap. This CDR3 is 15 amino acids long. Germline-derived CDR1 and CDR2 are SGHAT and FQNNGV. The CDR3 DNA is TGTGCCAGCAGCTTACTCCCAGTTGGTACCGGGGAGCTGTTTTTT. Translating it yields CASSLLPVGTGELFF.

Comments on this clone: Other DNA sequences in this specimen translate into the identical CDR3. The chain links TRBV2 to TRBJ2-7; D unclear. The CDR3 length is 10 residues. V was clipped by 5 bases and J by 4 bases, with 3 bases between them. Looked up from germline, CDR1 is SNHLY and CDR2 is FYNNEI. The CDR3 sequence: CASSTYEQYF. The CDR3 DNA is TGTGCCAGCAGTACTTACGAGCAGTACTTC.

The chain uses TRBV5-6 and TRBJ2-1; no definite D call. This CDR3 comprises 13 residues. The germline V gene encodes CDR1 SGHDT and CDR2 YYEEEE. Between the trimmed V and J ends, which lost 0 bases and 7 bases, there was a span of 8 bases. CDR3 protein: CASSLARWNEQFF. In DNA form, the CDR3 reads TGTGCCAGCAGCTTGGCACGGTGGAATGAGCAGTTCTTC.

CDR3: CASSEGTGGFTEAFF. CDR3 nucleotides: TGCGCCAGCAGCGAGGGGACAGGGGGCTTCACTGAAGCTTTCTTT. V is TRBV4-1 and J is TRBJ1-1; 12 bases match TRBD1. The germline gives CDR1 MGHRA, CDR2 YSYEKL. J was trimmed by 4 bases and V by 5 bases; bases with no gene match: 5. The CDR3 runs to 15 residues.

The V and J genes are TRBV27 and TRBJ1-2; TRBD1 matches 8 bases. CDR1 is MNHEY, CDR2 SMNVEV, per germline (reference sequence). V lost 2 bases, J lost 7 bases, and 15 bases stayed unmatched. This CDR3 is built from 17 residues. This CDR3 is CASSLMQRPGGWGGYTF. Written as DNA, the CDR3 is TGTGCCAGCAGTTTAATGCAACGTCCAGGGGGCTGGGGTGGCTACACCTTC.

This clone was picked up a small number of times. The chain links TRBV7-9 to TRBJ1-3; D is unclear. V lost 1 base and J lost 4, with 8 bases in between. Per the germline V gene, CDR1 is SEHNR and CDR2 is FQNEAQ (reference sequence). This CDR3 has 14 residues. DNA for the CDR3: TGTGCCAGCAGCTTAGTCGCGGCGGGAAACACCATATATTTT. The encoded protein is CASSLVAAGNTIYF.

This chain joins TRBV14 and TRBJ1-6; 10 nucleotides agree with TRBD1. The CDR3 totals 15 residues. Trimming at V came to 4 bases and at J to 4 bases, leaving 1 base not matched to a gene. Looked up from germline, CDR1 is SGHDN and CDR2 is FVKESK. In nucleotides, the CDR3 is TGTGCCAGCAGCCGGGACAGGGGATATAATTCACCCCTCCACTTT. It specifies CASSRDRGYNSPLHF.

This sequence joins TRBV7-7 and TRBJ2-2; TRBD2 matches 10 bases. Per the germline V gene, CDR1 is SSHAT and CDR2 is FNYEAQ (reference sequence). This CDR3 spans 17 amino acids. After removal of 5 bases from V and 5 bases from J, the junction contained 11 bases not matched to a gene. The CDR3 region has the DNA TGTGCCAGCAGCCCAGAAACCGGGACTAGCGCTACCGGGGAGCTGTTTTTT. As protein: CASSPETGTSATGELFF.

The genes are TRBV27 and TRBJ2-1, with a possible D match to TRBD2 (5 bases). V was trimmed by 3 bases and J by 6 bases, leaving 12 bases between them. The CDR3 consists of 14 residues. Germline values: CDR1 MNHEY, CDR2 SMNVEV (reference sequence). CDR3 sequence: CASSFGPSGNEQFF. The CDR3 bases are TGTGCCAGCAGTTTTGGGCCCAGCGGCAATGAGCAGTTCTTC.

The genes are TRBV7-9 and TRBJ1-2; a possible D gene is TRBD1 (6 bases). CDR3 length: 14 residues. V shed 5 bases and J shed 2 bases, with 12 bases lying between them. The germline V gene has CDR1 SEHNR and CDR2 FQNEAQ (reference sequence). CDR3 nucleotide sequence: TGTGCCAGCAGCACAGACGACAGGAACTATGGCTACACCTTC. This gives the protein CASSTDDRNYGYTF.

Written as DNA, the CDR3 is TGTGCCAGCAGTCAAGACAGGAACAATCAGCCCCAGCATTTT. The encoded protein is CASSQDRNNQPQHF. This chain joins TRBV6-2 or TRBV6-3 and TRBJ1-5, with D perhaps TRBD1 (6 bases). Germline CDR1 MNHEY, CDR2 SVGEGT. The CDR3 runs to 14 residues. V lost 5 bases and J 3 bases, leaving 11 bases between the germline ends.

The chain is built from TRBV7-9 and TRBJ2-2; D call uncertain. V dropped 5 bases and J dropped 2 bases, with 15 bases sitting between them. This CDR3 spans 16 amino acids. CDR1 SEHNR and CDR2 FQNEAQ come from the germline V gene (reference sequence). CDR3 nucleotides: TGTGCCAGCAGCGCGATTCCAGGCTTTAACACCGGGGAGCTGTTTTTT. This encodes CASSAIPGFNTGELFF.

The chain uses TRBV5-1 and TRBJ2-3; 12 bases line up with TRBD2. The germline V gene encodes CDR1 SGHRS and CDR2 YFSETQ. After removal of 4 bases from V and 5 bases from J, the junction contained 11 bases not matched to a gene. This CDR3 has 17 amino acids. CDR3 sequence (DNA): TGCGCCAGCAGCCCAAATAGACTAGCGGGAGTGGGAGATACGCAGTATTTT. Protein product: CASSPNRLAGVGDTQYF.

The rearrangement joins TRBV12-3 or TRBV12-4 to TRBJ2-5; 9 bases are a match to TRBD2. The CDR3 consists of 12 residues. The ends lost 9 bases at V and 7 bases at J; junction bases unmatched: 6. CDR3 nucleotide sequence: TGTGCCAGTAGCGGGGGTCCCGGGACCCAGTACTTC. It encodes CASSGGPGTQYF.

This clone was recorded a few times. The chain employs TRBV4-1 and TRBJ2-1; no definite D call. Germline V gene lookup returns CDR1 MGHRA and CDR2 YSYEKL. Trimming pared 8 bases from V and 5 bases from J, leaving 10 bases between. The CDR3 loop spans 12 amino acids. CDR3 amino acids: CASPRRNNEQFF. CDR3 in DNA: TGCGCCAGCCCTCGGCGGAACAATGAGCAGTTCTTC.

The chain has TRBV4-1 and TRBJ1-5; possibly TRBD1 for D (6 bases). This CDR3 has 15 residues. V gave up 5 bases and J gave up 0 bases, with 11 bases separating them. CDR1 is MGHRA, CDR2 YSYEKL, per germline. The chain's CDR3 is CASSYGQFSNQPQHF. CDR3 DNA: TGCGCCAGCAGCTACGGACAGTTTAGCAATCAGCCCCAGCATTTT.

The chain uses TRBV5-4 and TRBJ2-3; a possible D gene is TRBD2 (7 bases). The ends were cut back, 2 bases at V and 2 bases at J, with 12 bases in the middle. CDR3 length equals 15 residues. The germline V gene encodes CDR1 SGHNT and CDR2 YYREEE (reference sequence). Here the CDR3 reads CASSFWGGFTDTQYF. In DNA, the CDR3 is TGTGCCAGCAGCTTCTGGGGGGGCTTCACAGATACGCAGTATTTT.

This clone was counted ten times or more. The chain links TRBV5-1 to TRBJ2-3; 7 nucleotides line up with TRBD2. The CDR3 length is 15 residues. V lost 0 bases, J lost 2 bases, and 3 bases stayed unmatched. Germline V gene sequence: CDR1 SGHRS, CDR2 YFSETQ. The CDR3 DNA follows: TGCGCCAGCAGCTTGGATGGGAGGGCCACAGATACGCAGTATTTT. Encoded protein: CASSLDGRATDTQYF.